A single sample is the source of the 9 T cell receptor beta chains below, sequenced in a study of cytomegalovirus exposure and HLA in healthy donors. Use of 60 Vbeta and 13 Jbeta primers characterized the PCR. The repertoire was sequenced with immunoSEQ multiplex PCR; TCRdb's copy has only in-frame clones and lacks some. This sample has 95,000 to 100,000 clones, with about 80% found just once. Specimen: PBMCs. These receptors all stem from a man aged 35-49 years in good health and CMV-seronegative.

The chain links TRBV19 to TRBJ2-2; a possible D gene is TRBD1 (6 bases). The ends were cut back, 7 bases at V and 0 bases at J, with 9 bases in the middle. The CDR3 covers 14 residues. CDR1 is LNHDA and CDR2 is SQIVND in the germline V gene (reference sequence). The CDR3 sequence is CASTGQPNTGELFF. The CDR3 region has the DNA TGTGCCAGTACCGGACAGCCGAACACCGGGGAGCTGTTTTTT. Drawing the rest from reference TRBV19 and TRBJ2-2, the complete variable domain is DGGITQSPKYLFRKEGQNVTLSCEQNLNHDAMYWYRQDPGQGLRLIYYSQIVNDFQKGDIAEGYSVSREKKESFPLTVTSAQKNPTAFYLCASTGQPNTGELFFGEGSRLTVL.

CDR3 DNA sequence: TGTGCCAGCTATATAGCTAACTATGGCTACACCTTC. Translation: CASYIANYGYTF. This chain uses TRBV28 with TRBJ1-2; D is unclear. CDR1 is MDHEN and CDR2 is SYDVKM in the germline V gene. V was cut by 8 bases and J by 0 bases, with 7 bases left in between. The CDR3 spans 12 residues.

The chain combines TRBV9 with TRBJ1-4, with 9 bases identical to TRBD1. With V trimmed by 4 bases and J by 8 bases, 6 bases remained unmatched. The CDR3 runs to 14 residues. The V gene's germline CDR1 is SGDLS and CDR2 YYNGEE. The CDR3 nucleotides are TGTGCCAGCAGCAAGGGGACAGGGAACGAAAAACTGTTTTTT. Translated: CASSKGTGNEKLFF.

This chain connects TRBV19 to TRBJ2-7, with 7 bases identical to TRBD1. This CDR3 has 14 amino acids. CDR1 and CDR2 from the germline V gene are LNHDA and SQIVND (reference sequence). J lost 2 bases, V lost 3 bases, and 4 bases had no gene match. The DNA for the CDR3 is TGTGCCAGTAGTATCCTGACAGGGCCCTACGAGCAGTACTTC. Translated, it gives CASSILTGPYEQYF.

The CDR3 reads CASSFPGGSYEQYF. DNA for the CDR3: TGTGCCAGCAGCTTTCCCGGAGGCTCCTACGAGCAGTACTTC. This chain links TRBV7-8 with TRBJ2-7, with D tentatively TRBD2 (5 bases). The CDR3 length is 14 residues. Looked up from germline, CDR1 is SGHVS and CDR2 is FQNEAQ. V lost 3 bases and J 0 bases, leaving 9 bases between the germline ends.

J is TRBJ2-7 and V is TRBV6-6; tentatively, D is TRBD2 (6 bases). CDR1 is MNHNY and CDR2 is SVGAGI in the germline V gene (reference sequence). V dropped 6 bases and J dropped 3 bases, with 15 bases sitting between them. The CDR3 loop spans 14 amino acids. The CDR3 bases are TGTGCCAGCAGCCAGTCCCTGGAGGGCTACGAGCAGTACTTC. This translates into CASSQSLEGYEQYF.

The gene calls are TRBV6-5 and TRBJ2-3, with TRBD1 identical over 8 bases. V was clipped by 10 bases and J by 5 bases; unmatched bases: 8. CDR1 MNHEY and CDR2 SVGAGI come from the germline V gene. The CDR3 consists of 13 residues. CDR3 nucleotide sequence: TGTGCCACCCACAGGGGGGAGAGAGATACGCAGTATTTT. This gives the protein CATHRGERDTQYF.

The rearrangement joins TRBV6-5 to TRBJ2-2; D call uncertain. Germline CDR1 reads MNHEY; CDR2 reads SVGAGI. CDR3 length equals 13 residues. V was pared by 2 bases and J by 7 bases, with 8 bases between. CDR3 sequence: CASSYVVGGELFF. The CDR3, as DNA: TGTGCCAGCAGTTACGTGGTCGGCGGGGAGCTGTTTTTT.

In this sample, this clone turned up a few times. V is TRBV5-1 and J is TRBJ1-4; a weak D match, TRBD1 (5 bases). The germline V gene encodes CDR1 SGHRS and CDR2 YFSETQ. The CDR3 runs to 16 residues. V lost 4 bases to trimming and J lost 3 bases, with 16 bases between them. In nucleotides, the CDR3 is TGCGCCAGCAGCCCCCCCGGGGCGGGGTCTAATGAAAAACTGTTTTTT. Protein product: CASSPPGAGSNEKLFF. Full variable domain (outside the CDR3, taken from reference TRBV5-1 and TRBJ1-4): KAGVTQTPRYLIKTRGQQVTLSCSPISGHRSVSWYQQTPGQGLQFLFEYFSETQRNKGNFPGRFSGRQFSNSRSEMNVSTLELGDSALYLCASSPPGAGSNEKLFFGSGTQLSVL.